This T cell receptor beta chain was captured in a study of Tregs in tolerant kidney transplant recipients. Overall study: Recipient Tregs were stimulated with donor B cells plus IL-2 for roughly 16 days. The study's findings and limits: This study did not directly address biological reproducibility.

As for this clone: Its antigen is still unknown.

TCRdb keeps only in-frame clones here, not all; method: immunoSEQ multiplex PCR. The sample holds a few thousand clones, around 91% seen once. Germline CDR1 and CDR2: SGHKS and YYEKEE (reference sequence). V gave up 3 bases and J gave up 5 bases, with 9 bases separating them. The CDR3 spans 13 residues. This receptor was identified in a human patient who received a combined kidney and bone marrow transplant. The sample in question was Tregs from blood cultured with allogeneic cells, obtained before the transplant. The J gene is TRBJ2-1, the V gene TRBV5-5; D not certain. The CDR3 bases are TGTGCCAGCAGCTGGGCCCTAAACAATGAGCAGTTCTTC. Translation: CASSWALNNEQFF.